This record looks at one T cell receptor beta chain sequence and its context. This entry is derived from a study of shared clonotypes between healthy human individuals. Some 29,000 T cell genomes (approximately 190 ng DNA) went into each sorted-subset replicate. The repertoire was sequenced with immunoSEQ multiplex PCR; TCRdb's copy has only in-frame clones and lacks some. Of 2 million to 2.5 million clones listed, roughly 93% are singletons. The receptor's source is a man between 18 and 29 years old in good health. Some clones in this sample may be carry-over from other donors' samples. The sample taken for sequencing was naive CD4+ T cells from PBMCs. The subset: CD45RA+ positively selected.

The CDR3 loop reads CASRGGAGQTREQFF. In DNA, the CDR3 is TGTGCCAGCAGGGGGGGAGCGGGCCAGACGCGGGAGCAGTTCTTC. The chain couples TRBV6-1 to TRBJ2-1, with D possibly being TRBD2 (6 bases). CDR1 and CDR2 from the germline V gene are MNHNS and SASEGT. V was pared by 6 bases and J by 10 bases, with 22 bases between. The CDR3 runs to 15 residues.